The source of this T cell receptor beta chain is a study of T cell responses to AZD1222 COVID-19 vaccine. Turning to the study itself: Second-dose groups at about 4 or about 12 weeks were pooled.

Only one count was recorded for this clone. Its target is not known. V gave up 4 bases and J gave up 6 bases; unmatched junction bases: 18. Germline V gives CDR1 SGHAT, CDR2 FQNNGV. The CDR3 length is 18 residues. Study results and caveats: Reports say nearly half of spike-specific TCRs go after unmutated variant regions. The donor group comprised mostly white British people and more females; the analysis possibly underestimated clonal diversity. Just a handful of AZD1222 recipients were seropositive at baseline.

Sequenced by immunoSEQ multiplex PCR; TCRdb stores in-frame clones only, minus some. The table includes fewer than 110,000 clones, 90% detected once. This chain joins TRBV11-2 and TRBJ1-2, with 9 positions matching TRBD1. The clonotype originates from an adult in good health. Here the sequenced sample was peripheral blood, taken on day 0 of AZD1222 vaccination. CDR3 residues: CASSSLGTGKASRDGYTF. The CDR3 nucleotides are TGTGCCAGCAGCTCCCTGGGGACAGGGAAGGCGTCAAGGGATGGCTACACCTTC. Variable domain in full (rest from reference TRBV11-2 and TRBJ1-2): EAGVAQSPRYKIIEKRQSVAFWCNPISGHATLYWYQQILGQGPKLLIQFQNNGVVDDSQLPKDRFSAERLKGVDSTLKIQPAKLEDSAVYLCASSSLGTGKASRDGYTFGSGTRLTVV.